Listed below are T cell receptor beta chains from one sample, sequenced in a study of T cell repertoires in cytomegalovirus infection. Which antigens these TCRs recognize remains unknown. TCRdb ran MiXCR on the reads and lists one entry per CDR3 protein. This sample has hundreds of thousands of distinct CDR3 sequences, with 31% found just once. The sample here was cultured CD8+ T cells from PBMCs, taken from culture after CMV antigen stimulation. The origin of the receptors is a human donor in good health (CMV status not recorded). Some clones in this sample may be carry-over from other donors' samples. Both conserved end residues are part of each CDR3. D genes are given only for firm matches. Expanded clones are given a class, and other clones once, few, many or no size at all.

V gene	J gene	clone size	D gene	CDR3 DNA	CDR3 protein
TRBV6-6	TRBJ2-4	-	TRBD1	TGTGCCAGCAGTTACATGGGGACAGGCAACATTCAGTACTTC	CASSYMGTGNIQYF
TRBV19	TRBJ1-5	few	-	TGTGCCAGTAGTGCAGGGTCTTCGGTCAATCAGCCCCAGCATTTT	CASSAGSSVNQPQHF
TRBV28	TRBJ1-2	-	TRBD1	TGTGCCAGCAGCGCCTTCCGGGACAGTTTATTCTATGGCTACACCTTC	CASSAFRDSLFYGYTF
TRBV28	TRBJ2-3	-	-	TGTGCCAGCACTCAATCCTACGGTACAGATACGCAGTATTTT	CASTQSYGTDTQYF
TRBV7-8	TRBJ2-1	many	TRBD2	TGTGCCAGCAGCTCCCGGGGAGCGGGGGTCTTCAATGAGCAGTTCTTC	CASSSRGAGVFNEQFF
TRBV7-9	TRBJ2-3	-	-	TGTGCCAGCAGCTTAACTGCTAGCATCACAGATACGCAGTATTTT	CASSLTASITDTQYF
TRBV4-1	TRBJ1-1	once	TRBD1	TGCGCCAGCAGCCATCAGGGGGTGAACACTGAAGCTTTCTTT	CASSHQGVNTEAFF
TRBV6-2/TRBV6-3	TRBJ2-2	few	-	TGTGCCAGCAGTTACTCTTGGGGGACACTTGACACCGGGGAGCTGTTTTTT	CASSYSWGTLDTGELFF
TRBV20-1	TRBJ1-1	few	-	TGCAGTGCTAGAGCCACCACTGAAGCTTTCTTT	CSARATTEAFF
TRBV7-6	TRBJ1-5	few	-	TGTGCCAGCAGCCCCGCGGAAAGCAATCAGCCCCAGCATTTT	CASSPAESNQPQHF
TRBV12-3/TRBV12-4	TRBJ1-5	few	-	TGTGCCAGCAGTCCCGTTCAGGGAACTCAGCCCCAGCATTTT	CASSPVQGTQPQHF
TRBV12-3/TRBV12-4	TRBJ2-7	few	-	TGTGCCAGCAGTCCATCGACAGGGAGGGTGTACGAGCAGTACTTC	CASSPSTGRVYEQYF
TRBV19	TRBJ1-2	-	-	TGTGCCAGTAGAGGGGCGGAGGTTTATGGCTACACCTTC	CASRGAEVYGYTF
TRBV7-9	TRBJ2-5	-	-	TGTGCCAGCAGCCCGAGGACACGGGTCCAAGAGACCCAGTACTTC	CASSPRTRVQETQYF
TRBV7-6	TRBJ2-1	few	TRBD1	TGTGCTAGCAGCTGGTCTGACAGGGGTGCCTACAATGAGCAGTTCTTC	CASSWSDRGAYNEQFF
TRBV7-6	TRBJ1-1	few	-	TGTGCCAGCAGCGACCAGGGCACTGAAGCTTTCTTT	CASSDQGTEAFF
TRBV27	TRBJ1-1	-	-	TGTGCCAGCCAAGGCCGCAGGGGCAGGATGAACACTGAAGCTTTCTTT	CASQGRRGRMNTEAFF
TRBV7-9	TRBJ2-1	-	TRBD2	TGTGCCAGCAGCCGGCCTGGGGGCGGGGGGGCCAATGAGCAGTTCTTC	CASSRPGGGGANEQFF
TRBV15	TRBJ2-1	-	-	TGTGCCACCAGCAGGGATGATGAGCAGTTCTTC	CATSRDDEQFF
TRBV20-1	TRBJ2-3	few	-	TGCAGTGCTAGAGATAGGGACGGTAGCACAGATACGCAGTATTTT	CSARDRDGSTDTQYF
TRBV12-3/TRBV12-4	TRBJ2-3	few	TRBD2	TGTGCCAGTAACGGGGGGGATACGGGCACAGATACGCAGTATTTT	CASNGGDTGTDTQYF
TRBV7-9	TRBJ2-1	few	-	TGTGCCAGCAGCCAAAACAGGTATTCAACCTCCTACAATGAGCAGTTCTTC	CASSQNRYSTSYNEQFF
TRBV19	TRBJ1-1	few	-	TGTGCCAGTAGAAGTTCTCCTGAAGCTTTCTTT	CASRSSPEAFF
TRBV11-3	TRBJ2-1	-	-	TGTGCCAGCAGCTTAGATTCGGGTCAGGTCAATGAGCTGTTCTTC	CASSLDSGQVNELFF
TRBV16	TRBJ2-7	once	TRBD1	TGTGCCAGCAGCCAATCGGACAGGCTTTACGAGCAGTACTTC	CASSQSDRLYEQYF
TRBV7-9	TRBJ1-1	few	-	TGTGCCAGCAGCTCTTTACGACGTTGGAACACTGAAGCTTTCTTT	CASSSLRRWNTEAFF
TRBV5-4	TRBJ2-1	-	-	TGTGCCAGCAGCTTGGGGGGCCTGGGTAATGAGCAGTTCTTC	CASSLGGLGNEQFF
TRBV27	TRBJ1-1	-	-	TGTGCCAGCACCGACGGAGGGTCGGTGAACACTGAAGCTTTCTTT	CASTDGGSVNTEAFF
TRBV9	TRBJ2-5	-	TRBD1	TGTGCCAGCAGCGAGCAGGGGGCTTTTGAGACCCAGTACTTC	CASSEQGAFETQYF
TRBV12-3/TRBV12-4	TRBJ2-7	few	TRBD1	TGTGCCAGCAATCCGGGACAGGGGGGCTACGAGCAGTACTTC	CASNPGQGGYEQYF
TRBV7-6	TRBJ2-5	-	-	TGTGCCAGCAGCTCTCGAGGTAGCGGCCAAGAGACCCAGTACTTC	CASSSRGSGQETQYF
TRBV2	TRBJ1-2	few	-	TGTGCCAGCAGTGAATTGGGGGCGGAAAGCTATGGCTACACCTTC	CASSELGAESYGYTF
TRBV27	TRBJ2-5	-	TRBD1	TGTGCCAGCAGTTCCGGGACAGGGGGTCTGAGGTACCAAGAGACCCAGTACTTC	CASSSGTGGLRYQETQYF
TRBV4-1	TRBJ2-7	few	TRBD1	TGCGCCAGCAGCCAGGCCCGGGACAGCTCCTACGAGCAGTACTTC	CASSQARDSSYEQYF
TRBV6-5	TRBJ1-6	many	-	TGTGCCAGCAGTTACTCGACATCACCCAATTCACCCCTCCACTTT	CASSYSTSPNSPLHF
TRBV4-1	TRBJ2-2	-	TRBD2	TGCGCCAGCAGCCAAGATGTTAGGACTAGCGGCACCGGGGAGCTGTTTTTT	CASSQDVRTSGTGELFF
TRBV7-9	TRBJ2-2	many	TRBD1	TGTGCCAGCATCGGACAGGGGTTCACCGGGGAGCTGTTTTTT	CASIGQGFTGELFF
TRBV4-1	TRBJ2-3	-	TRBD2	TGCGCCAGCAGCCCGTCGGGCTGGGACTACACTACAGATACGCAGTATTTT	CASSPSGWDYTTDTQYF
TRBV7-2	TRBJ1-1	-	-	TGTGCCAGCAGCCCTGACTCCCTTGAAGCTTTCTTT	CASSPDSLEAFF
TRBV12-3/TRBV12-4	TRBJ1-2	many	-	TGTGCCAGCAGTTTATCGGTAGGGTATGGCTACACCTTC	CASSLSVGYGYTF
TRBV10-3	TRBJ1-1	few	-	TGTGCCATCAGGAAGACCGGGACCGCGGGGCTGAACACTGAAGCTTTCTTT	CAIRKTGTAGLNTEAFF
TRBV6-6	TRBJ2-1	-	-	TGTGCCAGCAGTGTCTTTTTTAACTCCCCGGGGCAGTTCTTC	CASSVFFNSPGQFF
TRBV7-9	TRBJ2-1	-	-	TGTGCCAGCAGCTTTACGACCTATGAGCAGTTCTTC	CASSFTTYEQFF
TRBV7-2	TRBJ1-1	many	TRBD1	TGTGCCAGCAGCTTCATCGCCGGGACAGGGAGAAACACTGAAGCTTTCTTT	CASSFIAGTGRNTEAFF
TRBV4-1	TRBJ2-1	few	-	TGCGCCAGCAGCCGCCGACAGGCCACCTACAATGAGCAGTTCTTC	CASSRRQATYNEQFF
TRBV29-1	TRBJ1-2	-	-	TGCAGCGTTACAGGGATCGGGAACTATGGCTACACCTTC	CSVTGIGNYGYTF